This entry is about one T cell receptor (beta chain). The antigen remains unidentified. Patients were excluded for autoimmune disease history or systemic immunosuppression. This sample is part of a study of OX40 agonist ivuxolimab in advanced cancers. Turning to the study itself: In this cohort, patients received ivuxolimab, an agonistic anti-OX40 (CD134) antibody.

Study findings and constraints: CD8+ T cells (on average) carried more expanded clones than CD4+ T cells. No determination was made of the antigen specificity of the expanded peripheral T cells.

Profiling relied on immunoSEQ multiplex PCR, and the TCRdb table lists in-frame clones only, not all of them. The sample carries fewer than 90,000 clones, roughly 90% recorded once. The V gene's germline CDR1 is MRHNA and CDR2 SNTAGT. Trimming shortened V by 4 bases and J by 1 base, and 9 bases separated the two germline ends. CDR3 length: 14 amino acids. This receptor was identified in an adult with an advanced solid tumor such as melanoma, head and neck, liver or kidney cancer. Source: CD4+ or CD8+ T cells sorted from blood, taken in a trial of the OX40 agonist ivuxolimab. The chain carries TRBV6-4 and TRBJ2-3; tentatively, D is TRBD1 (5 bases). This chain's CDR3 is CASSAVQGTDTQYF. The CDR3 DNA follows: TGTGCCAGCAGTGCAGTACAGGGCACAGATACGCAGTATTTT.